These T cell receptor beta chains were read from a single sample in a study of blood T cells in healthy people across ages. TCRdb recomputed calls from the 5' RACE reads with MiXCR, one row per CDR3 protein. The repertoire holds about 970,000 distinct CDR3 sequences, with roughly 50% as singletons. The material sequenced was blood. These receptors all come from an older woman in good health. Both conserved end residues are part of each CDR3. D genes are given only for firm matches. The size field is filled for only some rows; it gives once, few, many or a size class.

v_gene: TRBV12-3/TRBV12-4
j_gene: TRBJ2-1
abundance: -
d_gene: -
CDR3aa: CASSLALNTGVSQFF
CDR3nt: TGTGCCAGCAGTTTAGCCCTAAACACGGGGGTCTCGCAGTTCTTC

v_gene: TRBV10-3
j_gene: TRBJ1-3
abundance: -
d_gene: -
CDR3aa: CAIRTRESGNTIYF
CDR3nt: TGTGCCATCAGAACCAGGGAGTCTGGAAACACCATATATTTT

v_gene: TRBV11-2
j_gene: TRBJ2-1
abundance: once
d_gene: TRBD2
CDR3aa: CASSSLLAGGPAPYNEQFF
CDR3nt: TGCGCCAGCAGCTCTTTACTAGCGGGAGGGCCAGCGCCCTACAATGAGCAGTTCTTC

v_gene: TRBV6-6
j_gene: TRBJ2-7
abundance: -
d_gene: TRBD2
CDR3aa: CASSPREGLYEQYF
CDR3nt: TGTGCCAGCAGTCCGCGGGAGGGCCTCTACGAGCAGTACTTC

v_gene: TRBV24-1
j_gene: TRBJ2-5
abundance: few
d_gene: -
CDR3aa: CATSDLLGETQYF
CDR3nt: TGTGCCACCAGTGATCTCCTCGGGGAGACCCAGTACTTC

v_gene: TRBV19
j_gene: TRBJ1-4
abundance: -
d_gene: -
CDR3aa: CAGSPRLLFF
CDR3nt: TGTGCCGGTTCACCGCGACTGCTGTTTTTT

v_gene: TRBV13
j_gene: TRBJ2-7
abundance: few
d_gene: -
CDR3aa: CASSLSLRLAAAAWGPYEQYF
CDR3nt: TGTGCCAGCAGCTTATCCTTGAGGTTGGCAGCAGCCGCCTGGGGTCCCTACGAGCAGTACTTC

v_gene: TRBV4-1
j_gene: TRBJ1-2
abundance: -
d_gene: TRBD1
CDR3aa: CASSQEHRGDYGYTF
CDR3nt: TGCGCCAGCAGCCAAGAACACAGGGGAGACTATGGCTACACCTTC

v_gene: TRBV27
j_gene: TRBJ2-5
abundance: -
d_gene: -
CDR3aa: CASSTLESVETQYF
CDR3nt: TGTGCCAGCAGTACCTTAGAGTCGGTCGAGACCCAGTACTTC

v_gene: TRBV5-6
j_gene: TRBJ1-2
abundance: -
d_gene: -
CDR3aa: CASSRRGRHGYTF
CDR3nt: TGTGCCAGCAGCCGCAGGGGCCGCCATGGCTACACCTTC

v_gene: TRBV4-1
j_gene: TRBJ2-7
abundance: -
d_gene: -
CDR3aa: CASSQDAGTRYEQYF
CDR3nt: TGCGCCAGCAGCCAAGATGCAGGAACTCGCTACGAGCAGTACTTC

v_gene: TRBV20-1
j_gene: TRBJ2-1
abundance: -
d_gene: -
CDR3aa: CSAERRGQGYNEQFF
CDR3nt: TGCAGTGCCGAACGGAGGGGTCAGGGCTACAATGAGCAGTTCTTC

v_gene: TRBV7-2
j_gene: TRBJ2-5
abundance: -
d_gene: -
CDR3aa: CASSSVERFQETQYF
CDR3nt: TGTGCCAGCAGCTCCGTTGAGCGCTTCCAAGAGACCCAGTACTTC

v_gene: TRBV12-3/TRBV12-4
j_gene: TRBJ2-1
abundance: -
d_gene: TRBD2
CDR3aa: CASSWSGRAGEQFF
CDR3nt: TGTGCCAGCTCCTGGAGCGGGAGGGCCGGTGAGCAGTTCTTC

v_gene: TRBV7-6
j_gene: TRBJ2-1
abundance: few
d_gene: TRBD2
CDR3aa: CASSLGTSGAYNEQFF
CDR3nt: TGTGCCAGCAGCTTAGGGACTAGCGGGGCCTACAATGAGCAGTTCTTC

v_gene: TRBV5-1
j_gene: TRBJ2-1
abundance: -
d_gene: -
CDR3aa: CASSLDYIQGTSYNEQFF
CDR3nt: TGCGCCAGCAGCTTGGATTATATTCAGGGAACCAGCTACAATGAGCAGTTCTTC

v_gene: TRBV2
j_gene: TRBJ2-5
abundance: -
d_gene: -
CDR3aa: CASRGGPETQYF
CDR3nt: TGTGCCAGCAGAGGTGGGCCAGAGACCCAGTACTTC

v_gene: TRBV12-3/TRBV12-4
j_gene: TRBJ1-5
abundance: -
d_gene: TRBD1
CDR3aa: CASSLTTGGFNQPQHF
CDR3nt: TGTGCCAGCAGTTTGACGACAGGGGGTTTCAATCAGCCCCAGCATTTT

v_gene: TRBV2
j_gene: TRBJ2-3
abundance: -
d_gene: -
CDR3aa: CAMLRFSTDTDTQYF
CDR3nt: TGTGCCATGCTCAGGTTCAGTACCGACACAGATACGCAGTATTTT

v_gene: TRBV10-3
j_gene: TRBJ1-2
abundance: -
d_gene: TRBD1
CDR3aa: CAIREGPEGGPRGYTF
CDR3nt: TGTGCCATCAGGGAAGGGCCCGAAGGGGGCCCTCGTGGCTACACCTTC

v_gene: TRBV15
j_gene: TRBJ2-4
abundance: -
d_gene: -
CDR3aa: CATSDRDELAKNIQYF
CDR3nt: TGTGCCACCAGCGATCGGGACGAACTAGCCAAAAACATTCAGTACTTC

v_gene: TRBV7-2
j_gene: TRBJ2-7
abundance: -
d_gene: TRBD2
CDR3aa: CASSYTLSGLSEQYF
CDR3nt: TGTGCCAGCAGCTACACCCTTAGCGGGTTGTCAGAGCAGTACTTC

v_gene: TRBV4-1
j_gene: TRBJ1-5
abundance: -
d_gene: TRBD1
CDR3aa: CASSHSGQGNDQPQHF
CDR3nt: TGCGCCAGCAGCCATTCCGGACAGGGCAACGACCAGCCCCAGCATTTT

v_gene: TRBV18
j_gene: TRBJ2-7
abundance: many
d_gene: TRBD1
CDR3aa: CASSAPGQGIGEQYF
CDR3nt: TGTGCCAGCTCGGCTCCGGGACAGGGTATTGGCGAGCAGTACTTC

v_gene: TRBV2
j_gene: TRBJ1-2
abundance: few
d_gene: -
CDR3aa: CALGRSNYGYTF
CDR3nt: TGTGCCCTAGGGAGAAGTAACTATGGCTACACCTTC

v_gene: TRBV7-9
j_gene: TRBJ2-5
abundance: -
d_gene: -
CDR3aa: CASSLFQQETQYF
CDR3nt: TGTGCCAGCAGCTTATTCCAACAAGAGACCCAGTACTTC

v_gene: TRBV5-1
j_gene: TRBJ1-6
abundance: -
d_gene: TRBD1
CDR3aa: CASSPDRVSSPLHF
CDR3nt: TGCGCCAGCAGCCCTGACAGGGTGTCTTCACCCCTCCACTTT

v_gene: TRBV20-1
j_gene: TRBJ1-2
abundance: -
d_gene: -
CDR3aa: CSARRGTYGYTF
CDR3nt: TGCAGTGCTAGGCGGGGGACCTATGGCTACACCTTC

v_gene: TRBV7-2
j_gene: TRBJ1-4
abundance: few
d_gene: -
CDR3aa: CASSRGGYEKLFF
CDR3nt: TGTGCCAGCAGCCGGGGGGGCTATGAAAAACTGTTTTTT

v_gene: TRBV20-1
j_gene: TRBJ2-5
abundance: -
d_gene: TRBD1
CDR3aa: CSAKGATRETQYF
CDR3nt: TGCAGTGCTAAGGGGGCCACGAGAGAGACCCAGTACTTC

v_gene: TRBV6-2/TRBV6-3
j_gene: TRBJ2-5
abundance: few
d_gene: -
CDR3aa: CASRPTVYQETQYF
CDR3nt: TGTGCCAGCAGACCGACAGTGTACCAAGAGACCCAGTACTTC

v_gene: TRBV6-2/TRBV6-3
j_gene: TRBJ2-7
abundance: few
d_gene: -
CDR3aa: CASSYSSREAPYEQYF
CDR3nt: TGTGCCAGCAGTTATTCTAGCAGGGAGGCGCCTTACGAGCAGTACTTC

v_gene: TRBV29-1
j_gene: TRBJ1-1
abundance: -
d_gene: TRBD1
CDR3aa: CSVALQGAGTEAFF
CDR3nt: TGCAGCGTTGCCCTTCAGGGGGCTGGCACTGAAGCTTTCTTT

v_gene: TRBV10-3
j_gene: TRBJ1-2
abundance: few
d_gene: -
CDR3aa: CAIRGDTRSANYGYTF
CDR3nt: TGTGCCATCAGAGGGGACACCCGATCAGCTAACTATGGCTACACCTTC

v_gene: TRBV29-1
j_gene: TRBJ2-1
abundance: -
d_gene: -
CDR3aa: CSVDIVNGEQFF
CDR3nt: TGCAGCGTTGATATAGTCAACGGTGAGCAGTTCTTC

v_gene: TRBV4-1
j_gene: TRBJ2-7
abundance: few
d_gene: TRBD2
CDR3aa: CASSQPTSGSYEQYF
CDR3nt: TGCGCCAGCAGCCAGCCGACTAGCGGCTCCTACGAGCAGTACTTC

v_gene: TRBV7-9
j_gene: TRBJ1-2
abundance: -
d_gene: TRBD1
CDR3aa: CASSKGQGYDYGYTF
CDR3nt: TGTGCCAGCAGCAAGGGACAGGGGTATGACTATGGCTACACCTTC

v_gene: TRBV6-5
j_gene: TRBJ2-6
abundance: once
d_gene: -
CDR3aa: CTSTGGQLSGANVLTF
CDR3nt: TGTACCAGCACCGGCGGACAGCTCTCTGGGGCCAACGTCCTGACTTTC

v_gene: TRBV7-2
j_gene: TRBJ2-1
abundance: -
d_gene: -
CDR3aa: CASSLRSNPYNEQFF
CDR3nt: TGTGCCAGCAGCTTAAGAAGCAACCCCTACAATGAGCAGTTCTTC

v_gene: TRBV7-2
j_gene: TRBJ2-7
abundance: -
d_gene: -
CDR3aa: CASSLGLPSYEQYF
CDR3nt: TGTGCCAGCAGCTTAGGGCTCCCGAGCTACGAGCAGTACTTC

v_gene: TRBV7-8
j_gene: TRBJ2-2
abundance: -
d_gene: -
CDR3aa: CASRGRVTTGELFF
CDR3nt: TGTGCCAGCAGGGGAAGGGTCACCACCGGGGAGCTGTTTTTT

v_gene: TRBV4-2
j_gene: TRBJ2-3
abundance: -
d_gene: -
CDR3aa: CASSQEPSISTDTQYF
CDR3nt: TGTGCCAGCAGCCAAGAACCTAGCATTAGCACAGATACGCAGTATTTT

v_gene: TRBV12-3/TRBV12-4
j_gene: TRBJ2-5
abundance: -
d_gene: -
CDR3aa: CASSDTGQGQTQYF
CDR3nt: TGTGCCAGCAGTGATACGGGCCAGGGCCAGACCCAGTACTTC

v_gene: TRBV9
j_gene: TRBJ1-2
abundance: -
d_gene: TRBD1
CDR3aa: CASSVASQDRGDGYTF
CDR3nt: TGTGCCAGCAGCGTAGCTTCGCAGGACAGGGGTGATGGCTACACCTTC

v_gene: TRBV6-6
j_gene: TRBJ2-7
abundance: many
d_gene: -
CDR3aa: CASSYQGSYEQYF
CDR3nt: TGTGCCAGCAGTTATCAGGGTTCCTACGAGCAGTACTTC

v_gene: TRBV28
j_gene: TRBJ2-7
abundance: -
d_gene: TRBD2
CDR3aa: CASRAAGVVYEQYF
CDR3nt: TGTGCCAGCAGAGCAGCGGGAGTTGTCTACGAGCAGTACTTC

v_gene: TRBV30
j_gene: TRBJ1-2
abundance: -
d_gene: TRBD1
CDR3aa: CAWRRGQGDYGYTF
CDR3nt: TGTGCCTGGCGCCGCGGGCAGGGGGACTATGGCTACACCTTC

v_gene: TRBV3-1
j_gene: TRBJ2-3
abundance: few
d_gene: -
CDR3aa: CASSQGLRVSTDTQYF
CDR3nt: TGTGCCAGCAGCCAAGGACTCAGGGTATCCACAGATACGCAGTATTTT

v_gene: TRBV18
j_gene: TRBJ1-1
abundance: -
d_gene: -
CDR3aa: CASSPQRDTEAFF
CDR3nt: TGTGCCAGCTCACCGCAGAGGGACACTGAAGCTTTCTTT

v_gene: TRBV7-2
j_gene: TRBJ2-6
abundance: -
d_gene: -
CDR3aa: CASSLLLSAGANVLTF
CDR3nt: TGTGCCAGCAGCTTACTACTGAGCGCCGGGGCCAACGTCCTGACTTTC

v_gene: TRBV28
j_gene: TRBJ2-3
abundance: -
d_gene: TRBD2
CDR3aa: CASSKTSGGVDTQYF
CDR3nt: TGTGCCAGCAGCAAGACTAGCGGGGGAGTGGATACGCAGTATTTT